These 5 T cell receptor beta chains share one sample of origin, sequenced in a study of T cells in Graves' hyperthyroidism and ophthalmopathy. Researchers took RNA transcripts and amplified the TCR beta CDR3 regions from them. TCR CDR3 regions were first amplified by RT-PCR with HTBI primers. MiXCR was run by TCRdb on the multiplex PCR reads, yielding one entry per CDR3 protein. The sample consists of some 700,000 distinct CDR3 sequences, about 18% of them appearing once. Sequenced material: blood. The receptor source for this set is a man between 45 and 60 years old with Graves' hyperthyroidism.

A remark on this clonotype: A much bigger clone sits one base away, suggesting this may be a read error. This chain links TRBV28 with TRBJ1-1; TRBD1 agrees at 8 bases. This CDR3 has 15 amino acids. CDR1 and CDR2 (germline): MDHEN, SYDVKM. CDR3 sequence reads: CTSSSPGGASTEAFF. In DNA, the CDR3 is TGTACCAGCAGTTCGCCAGGGGGCGCAAGCACTGAAGCTTTCTTT. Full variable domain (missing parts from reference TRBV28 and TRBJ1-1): DVKVTQSSRYLVKRTGEKVFLECVQDMDHENMFWYRQDPGLGLRLIYFSYDVKMKEKGDIPEGYSVSREKKERFSLILESASTNQTSMYLCTSSSPGGASTEAFFGQGTRLTVV.

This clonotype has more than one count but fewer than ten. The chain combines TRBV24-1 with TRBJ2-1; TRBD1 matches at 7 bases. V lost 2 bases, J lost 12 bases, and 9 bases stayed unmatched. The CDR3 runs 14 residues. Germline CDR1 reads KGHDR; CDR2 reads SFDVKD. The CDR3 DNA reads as TGTGCCACCAGTGATTCATGGACAGGCCCAGGGCAGTTCTTC. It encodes CATSDSWTGPGQFF.

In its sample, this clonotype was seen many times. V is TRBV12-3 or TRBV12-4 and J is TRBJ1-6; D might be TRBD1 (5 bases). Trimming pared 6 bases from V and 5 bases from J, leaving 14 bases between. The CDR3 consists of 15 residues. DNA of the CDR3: TGTGCCAGCAGGGGGGGACTGTTGAATAATTCACCCCTCCACTTT. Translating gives CASRGGLLNNSPLHF.

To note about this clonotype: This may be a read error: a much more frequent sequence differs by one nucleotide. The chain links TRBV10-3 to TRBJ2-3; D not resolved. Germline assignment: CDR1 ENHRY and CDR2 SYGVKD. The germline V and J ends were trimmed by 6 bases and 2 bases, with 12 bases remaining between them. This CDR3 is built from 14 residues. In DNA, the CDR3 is TGTGCCATCAGGGCTAGTGGGGACACAGATACGCAGTATTTT. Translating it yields CAIRASGDTDTQYF.

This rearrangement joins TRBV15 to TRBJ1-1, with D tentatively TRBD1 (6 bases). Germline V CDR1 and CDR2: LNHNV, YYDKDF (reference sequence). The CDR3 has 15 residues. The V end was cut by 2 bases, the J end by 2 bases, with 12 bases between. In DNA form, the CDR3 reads TGTGCCACCAGCAGAACGGACAGTTTTAACACTGAAGCTTTCTTT. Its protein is CATSRTDSFNTEAFF.